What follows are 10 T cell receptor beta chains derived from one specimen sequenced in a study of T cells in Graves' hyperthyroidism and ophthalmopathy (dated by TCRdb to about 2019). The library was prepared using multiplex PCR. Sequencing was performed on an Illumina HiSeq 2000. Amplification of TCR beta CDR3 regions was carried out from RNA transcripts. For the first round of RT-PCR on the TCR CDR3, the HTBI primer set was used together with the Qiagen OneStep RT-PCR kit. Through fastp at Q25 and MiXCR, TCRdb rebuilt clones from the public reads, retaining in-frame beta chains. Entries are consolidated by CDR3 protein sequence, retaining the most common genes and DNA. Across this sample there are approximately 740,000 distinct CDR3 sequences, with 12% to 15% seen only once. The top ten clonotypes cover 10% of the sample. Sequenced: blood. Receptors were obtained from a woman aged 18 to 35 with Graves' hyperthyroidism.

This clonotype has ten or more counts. CDR3 sequence reads: CASSFVPGQGFVEQYF. The CDR3 DNA follows: TGTGCCAGCAGTTTCGTACCGGGACAGGGGTTCGTCGAGCAGTACTTC. V and J are TRBV6-1 and TRBJ2-7, with 10 bases lining up with TRBD1. The length of the CDR3 is 16 residues. Germline V CDR1 and CDR2: MNHNS, SASEGT. V lost 5 bases, J lost 6 bases, and 13 bases stayed unmatched.

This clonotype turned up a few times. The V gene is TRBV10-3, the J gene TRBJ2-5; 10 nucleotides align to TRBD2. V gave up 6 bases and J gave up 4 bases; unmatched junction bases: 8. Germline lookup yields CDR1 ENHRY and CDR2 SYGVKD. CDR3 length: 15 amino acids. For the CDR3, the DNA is TGTGCCATCAGCAGAGCGGGAGGGGAGTTAGAGACCCAGTACTTC. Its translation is CAISRAGGELETQYF.

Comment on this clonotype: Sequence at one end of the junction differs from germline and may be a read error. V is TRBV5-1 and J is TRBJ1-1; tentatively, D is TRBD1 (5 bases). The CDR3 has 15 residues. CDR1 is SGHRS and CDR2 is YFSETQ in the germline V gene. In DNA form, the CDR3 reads TGCGCCAGCAGCCCCCAAGGGGTGTTGAACACTGAAGCCTTCTTT. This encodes CASSPQGVLNTEAFF.

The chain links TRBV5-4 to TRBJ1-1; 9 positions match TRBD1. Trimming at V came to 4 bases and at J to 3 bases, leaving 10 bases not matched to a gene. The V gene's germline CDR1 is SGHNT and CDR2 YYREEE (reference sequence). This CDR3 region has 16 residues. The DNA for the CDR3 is TGTGCCAGCAGCACGGGGCAGGGACAGGGATACACTGAAGCTTTCTTT. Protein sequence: CASSTGQGQGYTEAFF.

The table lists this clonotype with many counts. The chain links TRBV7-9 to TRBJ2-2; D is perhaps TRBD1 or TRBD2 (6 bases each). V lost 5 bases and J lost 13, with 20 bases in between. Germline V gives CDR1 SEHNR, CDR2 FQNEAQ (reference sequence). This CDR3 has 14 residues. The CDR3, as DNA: TGTGCCAGCAGCCCCGCCCGGCGGGACAAGGGGCTGTTTTTT. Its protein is CASSPARRDKGLFF.

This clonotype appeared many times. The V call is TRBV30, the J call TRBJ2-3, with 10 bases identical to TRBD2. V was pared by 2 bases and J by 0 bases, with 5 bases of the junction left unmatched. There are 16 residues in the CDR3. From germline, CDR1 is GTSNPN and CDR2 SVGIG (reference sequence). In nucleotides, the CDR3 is TGTGCCTGGAGTCGGACTAGCGGATTTAGCACAGATACGCAGTATTTT. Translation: CAWSRTSGFSTDTQYF.

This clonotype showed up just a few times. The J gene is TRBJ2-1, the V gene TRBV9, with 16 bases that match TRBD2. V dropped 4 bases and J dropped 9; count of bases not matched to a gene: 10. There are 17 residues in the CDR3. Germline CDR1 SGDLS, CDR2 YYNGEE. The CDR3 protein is CASSWGTSGRDGGEQFF. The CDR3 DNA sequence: TGTGCCAGCAGCTGGGGGACTAGCGGGAGGGACGGGGGTGAGCAGTTCTTC.

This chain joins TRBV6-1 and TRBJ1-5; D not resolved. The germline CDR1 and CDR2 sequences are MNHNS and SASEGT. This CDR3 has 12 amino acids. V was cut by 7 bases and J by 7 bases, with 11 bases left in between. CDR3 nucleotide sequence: TGTGCCAGCAACAACCCATACCAGCCCCAGCATTTT. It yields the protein CASNNPYQPQHF.

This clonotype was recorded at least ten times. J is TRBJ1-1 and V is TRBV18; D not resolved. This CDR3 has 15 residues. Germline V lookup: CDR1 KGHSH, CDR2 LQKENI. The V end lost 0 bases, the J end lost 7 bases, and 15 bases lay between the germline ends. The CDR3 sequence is CASSPPEGAFGEAFF. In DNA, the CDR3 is TGTGCCAGCTCACCACCGGAAGGAGCCTTCGGTGAAGCTTTCTTT.

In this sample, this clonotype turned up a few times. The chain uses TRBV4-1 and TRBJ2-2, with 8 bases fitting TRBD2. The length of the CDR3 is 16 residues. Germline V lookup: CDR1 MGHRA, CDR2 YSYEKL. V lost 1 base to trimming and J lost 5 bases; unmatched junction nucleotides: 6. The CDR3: CASSQGWPGGTGELFF. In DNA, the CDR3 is TGCGCCAGCAGCCAAGGGTGGCCGGGGGGGACCGGGGAGCTGTTTTTT.